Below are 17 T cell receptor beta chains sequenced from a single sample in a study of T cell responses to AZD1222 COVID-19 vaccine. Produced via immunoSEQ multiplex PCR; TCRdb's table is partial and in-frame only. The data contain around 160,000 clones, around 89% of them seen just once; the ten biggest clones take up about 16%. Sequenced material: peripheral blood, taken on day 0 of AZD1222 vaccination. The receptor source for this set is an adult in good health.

The CDR3 protein is CASQGGAGETQYF. In DNA, the CDR3 is TGTGCCAGCCAGGGGGGGGCAGGGGAGACCCAGTACTTC. The chain joins TRBV2 to TRBJ2-5; the D call may be TRBD1 or TRBD2 (7 bases each). This CDR3 is built from 13 residues. CDR1 SNHLY and CDR2 FYNNEI come from the germline V gene. The V end was cut by 8 bases, the J end by 5 bases, with 15 bases between. Full variable domain (rest looked up from reference TRBV2 and TRBJ2-5): EPEVTQTPSHQVTQMGQEVILRCVPISNHLYFYWYRQILGQKVEFLVSFYNNEISEKSEIFDDQFSVERPDGSNFTLKIRSTKLEDSAMYFCASQGGAGETQYFGPGTRLLVL.

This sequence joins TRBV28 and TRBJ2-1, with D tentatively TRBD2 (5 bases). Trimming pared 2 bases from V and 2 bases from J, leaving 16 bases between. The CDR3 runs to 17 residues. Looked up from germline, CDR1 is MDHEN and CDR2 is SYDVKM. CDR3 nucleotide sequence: TGTGCCAGCAGTTTAATAGCGACTGCCGGGACCTACAATGAGCAGTTCTTC. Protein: CASSLIATAGTYNEQFF.

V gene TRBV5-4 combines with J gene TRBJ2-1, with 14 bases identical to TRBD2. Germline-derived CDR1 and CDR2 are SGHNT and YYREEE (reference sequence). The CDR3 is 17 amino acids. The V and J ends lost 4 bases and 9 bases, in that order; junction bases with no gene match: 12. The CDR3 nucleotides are TGTGCCAGCAGCGGTAAGACTAGCGGGGGGGCCGGCAGTGAGCAGTTCTTC. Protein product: CASSGKTSGGAGSEQFF.

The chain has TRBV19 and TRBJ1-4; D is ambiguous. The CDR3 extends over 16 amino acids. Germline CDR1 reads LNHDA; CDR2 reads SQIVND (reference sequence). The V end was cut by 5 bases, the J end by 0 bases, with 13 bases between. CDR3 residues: CASSGGPFATNEKLFF. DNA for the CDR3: TGTGCCAGTAGTGGTGGACCTTTTGCAACTAATGAAAAACTGTTTTTT.

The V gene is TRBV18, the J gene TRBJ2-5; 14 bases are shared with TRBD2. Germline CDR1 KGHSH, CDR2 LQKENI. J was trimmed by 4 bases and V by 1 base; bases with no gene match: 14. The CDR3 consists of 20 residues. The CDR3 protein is CASSPLSGTSGGGIRETQYF. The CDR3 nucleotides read TGTGCCAGCTCACCACTGTCTGGGACTAGCGGGGGAGGAATAAGAGAGACCCAGTACTTC. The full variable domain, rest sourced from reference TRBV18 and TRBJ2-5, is NAGVMQNPRHLVRRRGQEARLRCSPMKGHSHVYWYRQLPEEGLKFMVYLQKENIIDESGMPKERFSAEFPKEGPSILRIQQVVRGDSAAYFCASSPLSGTSGGGIRETQYFGPGTRLLVL.

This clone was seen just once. CDR3 sequence (DNA): TGTGCCAGCAGTTTGGGACAGGGCTATAGTCATGGCTACACCTTC. Residues: CASSLGQGYSHGYTF. The V call is TRBV28, the J call TRBJ1-2; 9 bases map to TRBD1. CDR1 is MDHEN, CDR2 SYDVKM, per germline. Germline trimming cut 3 bases from V and 6 bases from J; bases unmatched to any gene: 8. The CDR3 is 15 amino acids.

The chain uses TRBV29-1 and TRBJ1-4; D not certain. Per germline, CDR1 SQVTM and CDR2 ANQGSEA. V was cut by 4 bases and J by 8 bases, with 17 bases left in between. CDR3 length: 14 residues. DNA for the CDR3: TGCAGCGTTGTATCTCCGCCGGTCCCGGAAAAACTGTTTTTT. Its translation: CSVVSPPVPEKLFF.

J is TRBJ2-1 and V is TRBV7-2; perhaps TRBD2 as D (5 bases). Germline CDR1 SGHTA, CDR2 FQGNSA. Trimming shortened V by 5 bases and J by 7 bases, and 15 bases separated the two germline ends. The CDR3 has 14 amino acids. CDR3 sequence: CASSPRGFRNEQFF. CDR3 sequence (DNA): TGTGCCAGCAGCCCTCGGGGTTTCAGGAATGAGCAGTTCTTC.

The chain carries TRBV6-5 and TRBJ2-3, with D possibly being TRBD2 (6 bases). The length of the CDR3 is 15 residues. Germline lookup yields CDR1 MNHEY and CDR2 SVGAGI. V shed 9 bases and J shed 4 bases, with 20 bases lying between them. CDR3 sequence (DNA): TGTGCCAGTGCGGCGGGGTCAGAAGGCGCAGATACGCAGTATTTT. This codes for CASAAGSEGADTQYF.

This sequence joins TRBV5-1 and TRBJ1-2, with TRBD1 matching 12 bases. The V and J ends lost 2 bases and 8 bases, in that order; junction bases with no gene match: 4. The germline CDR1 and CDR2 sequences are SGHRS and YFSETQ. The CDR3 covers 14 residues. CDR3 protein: CASSFRDRGLGYTF. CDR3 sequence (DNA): TGCGCCAGCAGCTTTAGGGACAGGGGGCTAGGCTACACCTTC.

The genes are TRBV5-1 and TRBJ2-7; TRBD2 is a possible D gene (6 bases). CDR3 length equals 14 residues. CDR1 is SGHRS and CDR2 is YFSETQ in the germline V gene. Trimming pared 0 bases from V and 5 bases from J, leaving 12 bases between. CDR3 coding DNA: TGCGCCAGCAGCTTGGCCGGGGGATGGGACGAGCAGTACTTC. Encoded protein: CASSLAGGWDEQYF.

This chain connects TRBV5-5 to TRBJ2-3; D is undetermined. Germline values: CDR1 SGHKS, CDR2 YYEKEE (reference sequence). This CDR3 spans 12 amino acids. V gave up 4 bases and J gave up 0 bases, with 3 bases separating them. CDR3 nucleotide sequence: TGTGCCAGCAGCCCCAGCACAGATACGCAGTATTTT. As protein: CASSPSTDTQYF.

The CDR3 here is CASSPLGDPNTEAFF. CDR3 DNA sequence: TGTGCCAGCTCACCGCTCGGGGACCCGAACACTGAAGCTTTCTTT. V is TRBV18 and J is TRBJ1-1; a weak D match, TRBD1 (5 bases). This CDR3 is 15 amino acids long. The germline V gene encodes CDR1 KGHSH and CDR2 LQKENI. Trimming removed 3 bases from V and 1 base from J, with 12 bases in between.

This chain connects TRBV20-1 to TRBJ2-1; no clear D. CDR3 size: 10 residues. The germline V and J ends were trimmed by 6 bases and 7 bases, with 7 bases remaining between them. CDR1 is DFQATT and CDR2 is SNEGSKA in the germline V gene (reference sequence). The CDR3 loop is CSAVGNEQFF. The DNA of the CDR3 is TGCAGTGCAGTTGGAAATGAGCAGTTCTTC.

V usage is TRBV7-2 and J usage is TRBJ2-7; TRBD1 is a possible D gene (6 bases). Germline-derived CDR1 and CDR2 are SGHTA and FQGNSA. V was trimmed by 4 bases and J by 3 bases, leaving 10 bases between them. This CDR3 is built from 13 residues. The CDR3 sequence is CASSSKDSYEQYF. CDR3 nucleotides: TGTGCCAGCAGCTCCAAGGACAGCTACGAGCAGTACTTC.

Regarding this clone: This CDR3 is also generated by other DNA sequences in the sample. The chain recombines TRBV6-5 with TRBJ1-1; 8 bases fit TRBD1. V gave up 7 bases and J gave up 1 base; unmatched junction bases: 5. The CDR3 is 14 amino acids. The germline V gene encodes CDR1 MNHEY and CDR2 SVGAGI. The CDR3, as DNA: TGTGCCAGCAAACCTGGGACAGGGAACACTGAAGCTTTCTTT. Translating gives CASKPGTGNTEAFF.

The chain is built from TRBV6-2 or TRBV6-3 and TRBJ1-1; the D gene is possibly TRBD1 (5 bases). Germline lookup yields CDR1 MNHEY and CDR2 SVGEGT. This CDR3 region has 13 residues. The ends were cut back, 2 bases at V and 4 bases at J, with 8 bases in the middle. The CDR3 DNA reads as TGTGCCAGCAGTTACGTAGGGGCCACTGAAGCTTTCTTT. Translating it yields CASSYVGATEAFF.